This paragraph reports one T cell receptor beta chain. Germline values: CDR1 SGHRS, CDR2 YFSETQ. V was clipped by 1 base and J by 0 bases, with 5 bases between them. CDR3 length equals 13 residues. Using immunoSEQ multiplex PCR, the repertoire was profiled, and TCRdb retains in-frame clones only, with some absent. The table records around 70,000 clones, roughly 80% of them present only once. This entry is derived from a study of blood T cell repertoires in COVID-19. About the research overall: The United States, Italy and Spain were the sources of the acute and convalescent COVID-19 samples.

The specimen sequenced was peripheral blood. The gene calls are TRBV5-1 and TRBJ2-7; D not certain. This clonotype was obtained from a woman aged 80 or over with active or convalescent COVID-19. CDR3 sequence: CASSLLSSYEQYF. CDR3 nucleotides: TGCGCCAGCAGCTTGCTCAGCTCCTACGAGCAGTACTTC.